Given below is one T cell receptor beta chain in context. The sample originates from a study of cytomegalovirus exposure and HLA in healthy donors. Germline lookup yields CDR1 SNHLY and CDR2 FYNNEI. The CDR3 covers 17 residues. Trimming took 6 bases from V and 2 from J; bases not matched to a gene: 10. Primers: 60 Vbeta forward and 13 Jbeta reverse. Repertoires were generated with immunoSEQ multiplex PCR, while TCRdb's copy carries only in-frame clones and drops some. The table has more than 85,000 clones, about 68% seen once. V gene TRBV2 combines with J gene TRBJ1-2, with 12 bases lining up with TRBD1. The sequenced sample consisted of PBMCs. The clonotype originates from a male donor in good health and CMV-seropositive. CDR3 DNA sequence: TGTGCCAGCAGGGCTGGGACAGGGGGCAGGTGGAACTATGGCTACACCTTC. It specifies CASRAGTGGRWNYGYTF.